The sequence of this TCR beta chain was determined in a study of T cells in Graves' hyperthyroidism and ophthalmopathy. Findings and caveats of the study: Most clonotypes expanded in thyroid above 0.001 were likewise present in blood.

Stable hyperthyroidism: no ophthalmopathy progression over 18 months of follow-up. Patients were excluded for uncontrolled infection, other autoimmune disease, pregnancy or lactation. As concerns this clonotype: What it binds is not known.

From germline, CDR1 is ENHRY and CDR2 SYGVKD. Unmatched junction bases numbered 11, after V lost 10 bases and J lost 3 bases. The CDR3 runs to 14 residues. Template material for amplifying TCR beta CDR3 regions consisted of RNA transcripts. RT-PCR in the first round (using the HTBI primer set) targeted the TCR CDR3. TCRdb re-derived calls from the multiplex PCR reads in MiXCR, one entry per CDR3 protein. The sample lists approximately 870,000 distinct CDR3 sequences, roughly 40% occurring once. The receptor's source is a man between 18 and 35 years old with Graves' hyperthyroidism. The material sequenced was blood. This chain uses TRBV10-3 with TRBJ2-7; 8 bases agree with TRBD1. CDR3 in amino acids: CASRPGQAGYEQYF. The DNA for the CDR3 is TGTGCCAGCAGACCGGGACAGGCGGGCTACGAGCAGTACTTC.